Listed here are 14 T cell receptor beta chains from one sample, sequenced in a study of blood T cell repertoires in COVID-19. Generated by immunoSEQ multiplex PCR, the TCRdb table keeps only in-frame clones and is missing some. The sample comprises some 120,000 clones, more than 65% of which are singletons, and 25% rests with the top ten. Sequences were obtained from peripheral blood. All receptors come from a human donor in a cohort sampled during active COVID-19.

The sample holds one count of this clone. The rearrangement links TRBV14 to TRBJ2-3; D perhaps matches TRBD2 (5 bases). The CDR3 contains 16 residues. Germline V lookup: CDR1 SGHDN, CDR2 FVKESK. V lost 1 base and J lost 1, with 12 bases in between. CDR3 loop: CASSQVPLAGTDTQYF. The CDR3 DNA sequence: TGTGCCAGCAGCCAAGTACCTCTAGCCGGCACAGATACGCAGTATTTT.

This sequence joins TRBV6-4 and TRBJ2-5; D might be TRBD2 (5 bases). Germline V gene lookup returns CDR1 MRHNA and CDR2 SNTAGT. V was shortened by 9 bases and J by 6 bases, with 17 bases between the two germline ends. This CDR3 contains 13 residues. CDR3 region: CASSGPPGKTQYF. CDR3 bases: TGTGCCAGTTCCGGGCCCCCCGGGAAGACCCAGTACTTC.

The CDR3 protein is CASSRSGEAFF. CDR3 in DNA: TGTGCCAGTAGTAGGTCGGGAGAAGCTTTCTTT. The chain combines TRBV19 with TRBJ1-1; D uncertain. CDR1 and CDR2 (germline): LNHDA, SQIVND (reference sequence). CDR3 length: 11 residues. Trimming stripped 4 bases from V and 8 bases from J, with 8 bases between.

The CDR3 region is CSASIRREGRNEQFF. For the CDR3, the DNA is TGCAGTGCTAGTATCCGGCGGGAGGGCCGCAATGAGCAGTTCTTC. V usage is TRBV20-1 and J usage is TRBJ2-1; TRBD2 agrees at 9 bases. The J segment lost 6 bases and the V segment lost 3 bases, leaving 9 bases of the junction unmatched. Germline assignment: CDR1 DFQATT and CDR2 SNEGSKA (reference sequence). The CDR3 is made up of 15 amino acids.

The chain recombines TRBV6-5 with TRBJ1-1, with TRBD1 matching 7 bases. This CDR3 has 13 residues. V lost 6 bases and J lost 3; bases outside the gene matches: 4. In germline, CDR1 is MNHEY, CDR2 SVGAGI. The CDR3 nucleotides read TGTGCCAGCAGAGGGGGCGCGCACACTGAAGCTTTCTTT. Translation: CASRGGAHTEAFF.

This clone is a singleton in its sample. The chain couples TRBV19 to TRBJ1-1; 9 bases map to TRBD1. This CDR3 spans 16 amino acids. With 6 bases clipped from V and 1 base from J, the junction kept 9 bases outside the gene matches. Germline V gene sequence: CDR1 LNHDA, CDR2 SQIVND (reference sequence). The CDR3 reads CASSNPGQGRNTEAFF. CDR3 coding DNA: TGTGCCAGTAGCAATCCGGGACAGGGAAGGAACACTGAAGCTTTCTTT. Drawing the rest from reference TRBV19 and TRBJ1-1, the complete variable domain is DGGITQSPKYLFRKEGQNVTLSCEQNLNHDAMYWYRQDPGQGLRLIYYSQIVNDFQKGDIAEGYSVSREKKESFPLTVTSAQKNPTAFYLCASSNPGQGRNTEAFFGQGTRLTVV.

This chain joins TRBV14 and TRBJ2-1, with 14 bases aligning to TRBD2. Germline V CDR1 and CDR2: SGHDN, FVKESK. V dropped 4 bases and J dropped 7; count of bases not matched to a gene: 3. The CDR3 extends over 15 amino acids. The CDR3 DNA is TGTGCCAGCAGCCTCGGGACTAGCGGGAGTAATGAGCAGTTCTTC. This translates into CASSLGTSGSNEQFF.

The chain has TRBV5-5 and TRBJ2-7; D is possibly TRBD1 (5 bases). The V gene lost 6 bases and the J gene lost 4 bases, with 8 bases spanning the gap. CDR3 size: 11 residues. The germline V gene encodes CDR1 SGHKS and CDR2 YYEKEE (reference sequence). The CDR3 protein is CASTQGYEQYF. The CDR3 DNA follows: TGTGCCAGCACCCAGGGTTACGAGCAGTACTTC.

This chain links TRBV28 with TRBJ2-1; maybe TRBD2 (6 bases). The V gene's germline CDR1 is MDHEN and CDR2 SYDVKM. CDR3 length: 16 residues. The V end was cut by 4 bases, the J end by 4 bases, with 17 bases between. The CDR3 reads CASSSTHGGIYNEQFF. DNA of the CDR3: TGTGCCAGCAGTTCAACACACGGCGGGATTTACAATGAGCAGTTCTTC.

The chain couples TRBV28 to TRBJ1-1, with D unresolved. Trimming cost V 8 bases and J 1 base, with 8 bases left between them. The CDR3 contains 12 residues. Germline V gene lookup returns CDR1 MDHEN and CDR2 SYDVKM. CDR3 nucleotide sequence: TGTGCCAGCGGGCCTGGGAACACTGAAGCTTTCTTT. Translated, it gives CASGPGNTEAFF.

This chain connects TRBV20-1 to TRBJ1-2; D possibly corresponds to TRBD1 (5 bases). The CDR3 runs 11 residues. V shed 6 bases and J shed 5 bases, with 10 bases lying between them. Germline CDR1 and CDR2: DFQATT and SNEGSKA (reference sequence). The CDR3 is CSASGGYGYTF. CDR3 nucleotide sequence: TGCAGTGCATCGGGGGGGTATGGCTACACCTTC.

In DNA form, the CDR3 reads TGTGCCAGCAGCCAAGCGACAGGGGCAAATTCACCCCTCCACTTT. Translation: CASSQATGANSPLHF. This chain connects TRBV4-2 to TRBJ1-6; 8 positions agree with TRBD1. Germline V gene lookup returns CDR1 LGHNA and CDR2 YNFKEQ. The junction had 3 bases not matched to a gene; V was cut back by 1 base and J by 7 bases. This CDR3 is 15 amino acids long.

This chain links TRBV18 with TRBJ1-6; 9 positions agree with TRBD1. Germline V gene lookup returns CDR1 KGHSH and CDR2 LQKENI. V was clipped by 8 bases and J by 9 bases; unmatched bases: 11. This CDR3 contains 15 residues. CDR3: CASHLGTGFLSPLHF. CDR3 bases: TGTGCCAGCCATCTTGGGACAGGGTTCCTTTCACCCCTCCACTTT.

This clone was counted only a few times. The chain links TRBV5-6 to TRBJ2-1; D perhaps matches TRBD1 (6 bases). The V end lost 2 bases, the J end lost 6 bases, and 12 bases lay between the germline ends. CDR3 length equals 14 residues. CDR1 and CDR2 from the germline V gene are SGHDT and YYEEEE. CDR3 nucleotide sequence: TGTGCCAGCAGCTTACAGGGTGGGGGCAATGAGCAGTTCTTC. It translates to CASSLQGGGNEQFF.